The 13 T cell receptor beta chains below were found in one sample sequenced in a study of shared clonotypes between healthy human individuals. Produced via immunoSEQ multiplex PCR; TCRdb's table is partial and in-frame only. This sample has approximately 2.1 million clones, with just over 90% found just once. What was sequenced was naive CD4+ T cells from PBMCs. The subset here: CD45RA+ positively selected. The receptor set was obtained from a man aged 18-30 years in good health. Some clones in this sample may be carry-over from other donors' samples.

The chain joins TRBV9 to TRBJ2-7; a weak D match, TRBD2 (6 bases). Trimming took 0 bases from V and 4 from J, leaving 14 bases between them. This CDR3 comprises 15 residues. Per germline, CDR1 SGDLS and CDR2 YYNGEE. DNA for the CDR3: TGTGCCAGCAGCGTAGATACGGGGGTAGATTACGAGCAGTACTTC. This sequence encodes CASSVDTGVDYEQYF. Variable domain in full (rest from reference TRBV9 and TRBJ2-7): DSGVTQTPKHLITATGQRVTLRCSPRSGDLSVYWYQQSLDQGLQFLIQYYNGEERAKGNILERFSAQQFPDLHSELNLSSLELGDSALYFCASSVDTGVDYEQYFGPGTRLTVT.

The chain joins TRBV5-1 to TRBJ2-7; TRBD1 is a possible D gene (5 bases). In germline, CDR1 is SGHRS, CDR2 YFSETQ. The CDR3 has 15 residues. Between the trimmed V and J ends, which lost 4 bases and 7 bases, there was a span of 21 bases. The CDR3 sequence: CASSLRQRPSREQYF. CDR3 sequence (DNA): TGCGCCAGCAGCCTGCGACAGAGACCTTCTAGAGAGCAGTACTTC.

The chain carries TRBV2 and TRBJ2-1; D is undetermined. The CDR3 extends over 12 amino acids. Germline lookup yields CDR1 SNHLY and CDR2 FYNNEI. V gave up 8 bases and J gave up 10 bases, with 15 bases separating them. In DNA, the CDR3 is TGTGCCAGCGGAAGGTCCGGCCGCGAGCAGTTCTTC. Translating it yields CASGRSGREQFF.

V gene TRBV5-4 combines with J gene TRBJ2-2, with a tentative D call TRBD2 (6 bases). The V end was cut by 4 bases, the J end by 5 bases, with 12 bases between. This CDR3 contains 14 residues. Per germline, CDR1 SGHNT and CDR2 YYREEE (reference sequence). Here the CDR3 DNA reads TGTGCCAGCAGCATTAAAGCGGGTACCGGGGAGCTGTTTTTT. Translation gives CASSIKAGTGELFF.

The chain carries TRBV5-1 and TRBJ2-7, with a tentative D call TRBD2 (6 bases). V was pared by 4 bases and J by 3 bases, with 17 bases between. CDR1 SGHRS and CDR2 YFSETQ come from the germline V gene. This CDR3 comprises 15 residues. The DNA of the CDR3 is TGCGCCAGCAGCACCCCAGAGCGGGTCCACTACGAGCAGTACTTC. Translating gives CASSTPERVHYEQYF.

This chain's CDR3 is CASSKQGDYGYTF. The DNA for the CDR3 is TGTGCCAGCAGTAAACAGGGAGACTATGGCTACACCTTC. The chain carries TRBV2 and TRBJ1-2; tentative D call: TRBD1 (6 bases). Germline CDR1 reads SNHLY; CDR2 reads FYNNEI. Between the trimmed V and J ends, which lost 5 bases and 3 bases, there was a span of 10 bases. The CDR3 is 13 residues long.

The chain joins TRBV6-5 to TRBJ1-2; D is possibly TRBD1 (5 bases). Per the germline V gene, CDR1 is MNHEY and CDR2 is SVGAGI. Trimming stripped 5 bases from V and 7 bases from J, with 11 bases between. The CDR3 is 12 amino acids. The CDR3 coding sequence is TGTGCCAGCAGTACGAGGGACGCTGGCTACACCTTC. This translates into CASSTRDAGYTF.

This clone was recorded once. The junction does not match germline at one end; this may be a read error. This sequence joins TRBV29-1 and TRBJ1-2; D ambiguous. There are 15 residues in the CDR3. The germline CDR1 and CDR2 sequences are SQVTM and ANQGSEA. The CDR3 loop is CSVDSGPSAIASASF. CDR3 bases: TGCAGCGTTGATTCGGGCCCGAGCGCAATAGCCTCGGCCTCCTTC.

The chain uses TRBV5-1 and TRBJ2-3; D is uncertain. Germline CDR1 is SGHRS and CDR2 is YFSETQ. This CDR3 contains 15 residues. V was cut by 0 bases and J by 2 bases, with 10 bases left in between. In DNA form, the CDR3 reads TGCGCCAGCAGCTTGGGGCTCCGAGACACAGATACGCAGTATTTT. Protein sequence: CASSLGLRDTDTQYF.

This chain links TRBV9 with TRBJ2-2, with TRBD2 matching over 7 bases. CDR3 size: 15 residues. CDR1 and CDR2 from the germline V gene are SGDLS and YYNGEE. The J segment lost 6 bases and the V segment lost 4 bases, leaving 9 bases of the junction unmatched. The CDR3 reads CASSPRDYGSGELFF. The CDR3 nucleotides are TGTGCCAGCAGCCCCCGGGACTATGGGTCCGGGGAGCTGTTTTTT.

The rearrangement joins TRBV6-1 to TRBJ2-3; 8 bases agree with TRBD2. This CDR3 is built from 16 residues. Losses at the gene ends were 3 bases for V and 0 bases for J; bases not matched to a gene: 5. The germline CDR1 and CDR2 sequences are MNHNS and SASEGT. CDR3 coding DNA: TGTGCCAGCAGTGACACTAGCGGTAGAAGCACAGATACGCAGTATTTT. It encodes CASSDTSGRSTDTQYF.

The chain recombines TRBV29-1 with TRBJ2-1; 7 bases match TRBD1. Trimming at V came to 4 bases and at J to 4 bases, leaving 4 bases not matched to a gene. The CDR3 loop spans 13 amino acids. CDR1 is SQVTM, CDR2 ANQGSEA, per germline. The CDR3 DNA is TGCAGCGTTGTTCGGACAGGTTACAATGAGCAGTTCTTC. Protein product: CSVVRTGYNEQFF.

The chain couples TRBV9 to TRBJ1-1; no clear D gene. The CDR3 length is 13 residues. Trimming took off 0 bases at V and 3 bases at J, with 6 bases between the two ends. Germline V gene sequence: CDR1 SGDLS, CDR2 YYNGEE. The CDR3 nucleotides read TGTGCCAGCAGCGTAGGTCAGGACACTGAAGCTTTCTTT. The encoded protein is CASSVGQDTEAFF. Supplemented by reference TRBV9 and TRBJ1-1, the full variable domain reads DSGVTQTPKHLITATGQRVTLRCSPRSGDLSVYWYQQSLDQGLQFLIQYYNGEERAKGNILERFSAQQFPDLHSELNLSSLELGDSALYFCASSVGQDTEAFFGQGTRLTVV.